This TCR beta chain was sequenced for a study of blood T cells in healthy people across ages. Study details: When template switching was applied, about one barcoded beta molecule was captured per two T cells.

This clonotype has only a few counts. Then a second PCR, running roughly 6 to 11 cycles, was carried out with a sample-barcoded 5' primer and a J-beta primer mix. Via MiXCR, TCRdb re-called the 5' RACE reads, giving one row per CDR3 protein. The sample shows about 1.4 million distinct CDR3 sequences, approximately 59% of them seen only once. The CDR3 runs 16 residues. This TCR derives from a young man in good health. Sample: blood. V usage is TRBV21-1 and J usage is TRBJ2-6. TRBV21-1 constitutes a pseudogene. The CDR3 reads CASSKAGFSGANVLTF. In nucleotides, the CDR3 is TGTGCCAGCAGCAAAGCAGGCTTCTCTGGGGCCAACGTCCTGACTTTC.